The 11 T cell receptor beta chains below come from one sample, sequenced in a study of cytomegalovirus exposure and HLA in healthy donors. Researchers ran the PCR with 60 Vbeta and 13 Jbeta primers. Sequencing used immunoSEQ multiplex PCR; TCRdb keeps in-frame clones, though not all of them. The data show 160,000 or so clones, 81% seen once. The source material was PBMCs. These receptor sequences come from a man between 45 and 60 years old in good health and CMV-seropositive.

The rearrangement links TRBV5-1 to TRBJ2-3, with D possibly TRBD2 on 6 matching bases. The length of the CDR3 is 16 residues. Germline V CDR1 and CDR2: SGHRS, YFSETQ. V lost 4 bases, J lost 5 bases, and 20 bases lay in between. The CDR3 loop is CASSPRDSQRRDTQYF. In nucleotides, the CDR3 is TGCGCCAGCAGCCCGCGGGACTCCCAAAGGCGAGATACGCAGTATTTT.

This chain links TRBV18 with TRBJ1-2, with D possibly TRBD1 on 6 matching bases. The germline CDR1 and CDR2 sequences are KGHSH and LQKENI. With 1 base removed from V and 7 bases from J, the gap between germline ends came to 13 bases. This CDR3 contains 14 residues. Here the CDR3 DNA reads TGTGCCAGCTCACCACAGGGGGTCGGCGGTGGCTACACCTTC. This gives the protein CASSPQGVGGGYTF.

This clone turned up a few times. This sequence joins TRBV2 and TRBJ1-2; D is unclear. The CDR3 extends over 13 amino acids. Germline CDR1 reads SNHLY; CDR2 reads FYNNEI. V lost 6 bases and J lost 8, with 16 bases in between. The CDR3, as DNA: TGTGCCAGCAGCGCATTAAGAAACGGGGGCTACACCTTC. Amino acid sequence: CASSALRNGGYTF.

In this sample, this clone turned up once. The genes are TRBV7-2 and TRBJ1-1, with D perhaps TRBD1 (6 bases). The CDR3 contains 14 residues. V lost 3 bases to trimming and J lost 5 bases, with 13 bases between them. Per the germline V gene, CDR1 is SGHTA and CDR2 is FQGNSA. The CDR3 sequence: CASSFHRGWTEAFF. CDR3 DNA sequence: TGTGCCAGCAGCTTTCATAGGGGGTGGACTGAAGCTTTCTTT.

The V and J genes are TRBV4-1 and TRBJ2-6, with 13 bases fitting TRBD2. The V segment lost 3 bases and the J segment 2 bases; nucleotides outside the gene matches: 1. The CDR3 extends over 17 amino acids. Germline lookup yields CDR1 MGHRA and CDR2 YSYEKL. The CDR3: CASSQGTSGTGANVLTF. CDR3 coding DNA: TGCGCCAGCAGCCAGGGGACTAGCGGGACTGGGGCCAACGTCCTGACTTTC.

About this clone: The same CDR3 can be traced to other DNA sequences in this sample. J is TRBJ2-1 and V is TRBV7-2, with TRBD1 matching over 8 bases. CDR1 and CDR2 from the germline V gene are SGHTA and FQGNSA. The CDR3 sequence is 15 residues long. J lost 5 bases, V lost 5 bases, and 8 bases had no gene match. The DNA of the CDR3 is TGTGCCAGCAGCCCGCAGGGGGCCCTAAACAATGAGCAGTTCTTC. Encoded protein: CASSPQGALNNEQFF. Filled out from reference TRBV7-2 and TRBJ2-1, the complete variable domain reads GAGVSQSPSNKVTEKGKDVELRCDPISGHTALYWYRQSLGQGLEFLIYFQGNSAPDKSGLPSDRFSAERTGGSVSTLTIQRTQQEDSAVYLCASSPQGALNNEQFFGPGTRLTVL.

The V and J genes are TRBV7-2 and TRBJ2-5; tentative D call: TRBD1 (6 bases). CDR1 is SGHTA and CDR2 is FQGNSA in the germline V gene. V dropped 2 bases and J dropped 1 base, with 11 bases sitting between them. The CDR3 has 15 residues. For the CDR3, the DNA is TGTGCCAGCAGCTTACAGGGGACCATCCAAGAGACCCAGTACTTC. Its translation: CASSLQGTIQETQYF.

V usage is TRBV28 and J usage is TRBJ1-5; 7 nucleotides match TRBD1. The CDR3 runs 12 residues. CDR1 and CDR2 from the germline V gene are MDHEN and SYDVKM. V was pared by 8 bases and J by 7 bases, with 5 bases of the junction left unmatched. DNA for the CDR3: TGTGCCAGCGGGACAGTTAGCCAGCCCCAGCATTTT. Translated, it gives CASGTVSQPQHF. The whole variable domain, remainder taken from reference TRBV28 and TRBJ1-5, is DVKVTQSSRYLVKRTGEKVFLECVQDMDHENMFWYRQDPGLGLRLIYFSYDVKMKEKGDIPEGYSVSREKKERFSLILESASTNQTSMYLCASGTVSQPQHFGDGTRLSIL.

The rearrangement links TRBV5-5 to TRBJ2-3; TRBD2 aligns across 10 bases. Germline values: CDR1 SGHKS, CDR2 YYEKEE (reference sequence). The CDR3 contains 15 residues. J was trimmed by 6 bases and V by 4 bases; bases with no gene match: 8. The CDR3 loop is CASSLAGARRDTQYF. The CDR3 region has the DNA TGTGCCAGCAGCCTAGCGGGGGCCCGCAGGGATACGCAGTATTTT.

The chain employs TRBV6-5 and TRBJ1-1, with D possibly being TRBD1 (6 bases). The CDR3 length is 13 residues. The germline V and J ends were trimmed by 6 bases and 0 bases, with 8 bases remaining between them. Germline CDR1 is MNHEY and CDR2 is SVGAGI. This CDR3 reads CASRWTVNTEAFF. The CDR3 DNA sequence: TGTGCCAGCAGATGGACAGTGAACACTGAAGCTTTCTTT.

This clone was seen a few times. V gene TRBV19 combines with J gene TRBJ1-1; possibly TRBD1 for D (5 bases). The CDR3 covers 14 residues. With 8 bases removed from V and 4 bases from J, the gap between germline ends came to 17 bases. The germline V gene encodes CDR1 LNHDA and CDR2 SQIVND (reference sequence). In nucleotides, the CDR3 is TGTGCCAGTGCAGGGAACCTTAGGTCCACTGAAGCTTTCTTT. Translation gives CASAGNLRSTEAFF.